This T cell receptor beta chain appears in the sequencing data of a study of blood T cell repertoires in COVID-19. Profiled with immunoSEQ multiplex PCR; TCRdb holds only in-frame clones, not every one. The sample contains roughly 70,000 clones, around 87% of which appear only once. The germline gives CDR1 KGHDR, CDR2 SFDVKD. Trimming removed 8 bases at V and 6 bases at J, with 13 bases between. The CDR3 loop spans 12 amino acids. Sequencing was performed on peripheral blood. This receptor was obtained from a man between 65 and 85 years old with active COVID-19. The chain links TRBV24-1 to TRBJ2-7; D is undetermined. The chain's CDR3 is CATTGQVGEQYF. The CDR3 coding sequence is TGTGCCACCACTGGGCAGGTTGGCGAGCAGTACTTC.